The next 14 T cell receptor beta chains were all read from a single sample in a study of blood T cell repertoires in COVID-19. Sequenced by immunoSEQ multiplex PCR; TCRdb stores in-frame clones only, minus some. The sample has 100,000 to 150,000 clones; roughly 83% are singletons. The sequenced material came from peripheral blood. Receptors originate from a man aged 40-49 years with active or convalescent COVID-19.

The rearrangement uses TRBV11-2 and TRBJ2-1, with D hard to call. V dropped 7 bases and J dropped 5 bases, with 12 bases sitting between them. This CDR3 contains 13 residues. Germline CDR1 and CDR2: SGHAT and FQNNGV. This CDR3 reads CASTSQVNNEQFF. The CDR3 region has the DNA TGTGCCAGCACCTCGCAGGTGAACAATGAGCAGTTCTTC.

The CDR3 nucleotides are TGCGCCAGCAGCTTGGAATCGGTTTCCGGTGAAGCTTTCTTT. This gives the protein CASSLESVSGEAFF. The chain links TRBV5-1 to TRBJ1-1; no firm D call. The germline V gene has CDR1 SGHRS and CDR2 YFSETQ. CDR3 length: 14 residues. The V end lost 0 bases, the J end lost 7 bases, and 13 bases lay between the germline ends.

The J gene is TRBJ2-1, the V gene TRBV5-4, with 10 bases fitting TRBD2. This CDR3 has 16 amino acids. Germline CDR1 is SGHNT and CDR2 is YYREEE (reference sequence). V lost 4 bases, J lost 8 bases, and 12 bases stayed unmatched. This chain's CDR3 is CASSPEASGRRDEQFF. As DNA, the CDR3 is TGTGCCAGCAGCCCCGAGGCTAGCGGGAGAAGGGATGAGCAGTTCTTC.

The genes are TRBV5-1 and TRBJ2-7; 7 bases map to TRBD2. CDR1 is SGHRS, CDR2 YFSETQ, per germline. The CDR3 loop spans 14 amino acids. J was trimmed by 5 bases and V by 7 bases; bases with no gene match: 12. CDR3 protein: CASLAGEAPNEQYF. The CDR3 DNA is TGCGCCAGCCTGGCGGGAGAGGCCCCCAACGAGCAGTACTTC.

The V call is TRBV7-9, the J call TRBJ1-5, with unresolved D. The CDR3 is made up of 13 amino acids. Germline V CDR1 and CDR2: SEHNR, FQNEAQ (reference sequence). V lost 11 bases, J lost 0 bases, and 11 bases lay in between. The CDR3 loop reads CAVTENSNQPQHF. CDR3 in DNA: TGTGCCGTGACGGAGAATAGCAATCAGCCCCAGCATTTT. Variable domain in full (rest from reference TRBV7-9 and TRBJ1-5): DTGVSQNPRHKITKRGQNVTFRCDPISEHNRLYWYRQTLGQGPEFLTYFQNEAQLEKSRLLSDRFSAERPKGSFSTLEIQRTEQGDSAMYLCAVTENSNQPQHFGDGTRLSIL.

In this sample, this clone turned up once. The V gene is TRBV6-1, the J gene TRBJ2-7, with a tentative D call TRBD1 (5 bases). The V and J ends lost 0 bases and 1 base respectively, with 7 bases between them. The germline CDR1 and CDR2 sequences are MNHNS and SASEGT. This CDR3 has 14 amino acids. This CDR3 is CASSEAPGSYEQYF. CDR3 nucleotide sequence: TGTGCCAGCAGTGAAGCCCCAGGGTCCTACGAGCAGTACTTC.

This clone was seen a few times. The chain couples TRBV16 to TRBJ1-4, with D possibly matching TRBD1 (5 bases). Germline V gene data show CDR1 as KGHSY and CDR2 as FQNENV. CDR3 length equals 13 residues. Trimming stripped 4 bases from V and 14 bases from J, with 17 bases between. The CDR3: CASSPRPGTHLFF. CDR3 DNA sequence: TGTGCCAGCAGCCCAAGGCCCGGGACTCATCTGTTTTTT.

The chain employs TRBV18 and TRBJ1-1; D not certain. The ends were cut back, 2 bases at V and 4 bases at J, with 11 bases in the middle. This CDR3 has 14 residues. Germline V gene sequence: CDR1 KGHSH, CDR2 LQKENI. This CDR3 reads CASSPKGEGTEAFF. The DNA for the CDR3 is TGTGCCAGCTCACCAAAGGGAGAGGGCACTGAAGCTTTCTTT.

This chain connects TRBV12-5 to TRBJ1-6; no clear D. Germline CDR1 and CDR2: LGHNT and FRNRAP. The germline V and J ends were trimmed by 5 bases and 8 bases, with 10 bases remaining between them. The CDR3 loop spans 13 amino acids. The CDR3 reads CASGPKRDSPLHF. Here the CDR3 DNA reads TGTGCTAGTGGTCCTAAGAGGGATTCACCCCTCCACTTT.

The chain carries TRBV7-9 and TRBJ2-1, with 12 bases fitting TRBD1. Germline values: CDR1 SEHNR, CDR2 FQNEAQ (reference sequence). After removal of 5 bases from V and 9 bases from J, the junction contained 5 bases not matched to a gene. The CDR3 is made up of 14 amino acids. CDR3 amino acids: CASSRGQGASEQFF. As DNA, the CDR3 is TGTGCCAGCAGCCGGGGACAGGGGGCAAGTGAGCAGTTCTTC.

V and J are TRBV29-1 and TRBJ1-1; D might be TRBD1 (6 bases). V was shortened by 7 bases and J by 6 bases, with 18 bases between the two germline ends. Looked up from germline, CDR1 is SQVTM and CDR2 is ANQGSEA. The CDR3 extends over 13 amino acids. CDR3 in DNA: TGCAGCGCGGACAGCAGCCTTTCGTCTGAAGCTTTCTTT. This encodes CSADSSLSSEAFF.

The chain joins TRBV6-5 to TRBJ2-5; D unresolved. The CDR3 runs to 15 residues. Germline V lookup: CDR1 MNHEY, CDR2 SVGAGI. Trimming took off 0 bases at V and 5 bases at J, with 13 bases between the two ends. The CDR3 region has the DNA TGTGCCAGCAGTTACTCCCCAAGAGTAGTCGAGACCCAGTACTTC. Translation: CASSYSPRVVETQYF.

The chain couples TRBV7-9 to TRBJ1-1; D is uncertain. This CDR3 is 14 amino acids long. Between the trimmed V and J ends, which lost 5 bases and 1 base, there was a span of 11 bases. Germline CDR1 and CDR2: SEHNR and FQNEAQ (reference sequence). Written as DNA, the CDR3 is TGTGCCAGCAGCCTCCCCGACTGGAACACTGAAGCTTTCTTT. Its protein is CASSLPDWNTEAFF. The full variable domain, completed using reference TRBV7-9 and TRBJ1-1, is DTGVSQNPRHKITKRGQNVTFRCDPISEHNRLYWYRQTLGQGPEFLTYFQNEAQLEKSRLLSDRFSAERPKGSFSTLEIQRTEQGDSAMYLCASSLPDWNTEAFFGQGTRLTVV.

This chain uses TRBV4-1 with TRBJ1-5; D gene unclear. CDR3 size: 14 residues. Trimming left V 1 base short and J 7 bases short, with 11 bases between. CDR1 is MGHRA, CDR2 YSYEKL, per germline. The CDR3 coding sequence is TGCGCCAGCAGCCAAGGGCCCCGGGAGCAGCCCCAGCATTTT. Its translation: CASSQGPREQPQHF.